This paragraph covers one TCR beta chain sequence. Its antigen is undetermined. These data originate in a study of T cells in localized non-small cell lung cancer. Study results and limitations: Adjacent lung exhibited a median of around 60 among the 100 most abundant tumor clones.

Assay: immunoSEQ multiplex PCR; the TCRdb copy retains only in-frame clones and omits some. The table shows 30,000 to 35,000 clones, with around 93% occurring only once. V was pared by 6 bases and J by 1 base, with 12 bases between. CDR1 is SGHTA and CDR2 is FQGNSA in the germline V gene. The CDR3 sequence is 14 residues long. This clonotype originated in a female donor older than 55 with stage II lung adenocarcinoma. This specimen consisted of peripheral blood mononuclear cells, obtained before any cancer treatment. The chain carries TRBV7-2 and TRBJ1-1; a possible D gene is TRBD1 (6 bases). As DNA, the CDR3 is TGTGCCAGCAGGGGACAAAACTCGAACACTGAAGCTTTCTTT. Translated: CASRGQNSNTEAFF.